This T cell receptor beta chain was identified in a study of blood T cell repertoires in COVID-19. Turning to the study itself: Sources were T cells, B-cell-depleted T cells, or PBMCs; the material itself was cDNA or gDNA.

Trimming pared 0 bases from V and 0 bases from J, leaving 13 bases between. This CDR3 region has 17 residues. The V gene's germline CDR1 is SGHRS and CDR2 YFSETQ. Libraries were prepared by immunoSEQ multiplex PCR; TCRdb keeps only in-frame clonotypes and omits some of them. The table records approximately 210,000 clones, about 76% of them present only once. Participants, 18 to 89 years old, spanned about 26 US areas. Participants were placed into cohorts based on the clinical history they reported. This sequence was found in a woman aged 45-59 years with acute COVID-19. This rearrangement joins TRBV5-1 to TRBJ1-3; tentatively, D is TRBD1 (6 bases). Sequences were obtained from PBMCs or T cells enriched from blood (not recorded which). This CDR3 reads CASSLEHRASSGNTIYF. The CDR3 coding sequence is TGCGCCAGCAGCTTGGAGCACAGGGCGAGCTCTGGAAACACCATATATTTT.